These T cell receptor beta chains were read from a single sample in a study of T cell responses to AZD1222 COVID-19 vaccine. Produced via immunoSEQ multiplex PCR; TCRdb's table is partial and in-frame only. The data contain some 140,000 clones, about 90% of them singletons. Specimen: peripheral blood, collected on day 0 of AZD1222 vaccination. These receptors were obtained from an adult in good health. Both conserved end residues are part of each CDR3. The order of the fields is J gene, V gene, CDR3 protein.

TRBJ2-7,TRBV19,CASSIAYGASGSRRNEQYF
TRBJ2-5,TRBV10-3,CAISESLGLAGAKETQYF
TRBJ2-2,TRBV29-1,CSVIEGGTGELFF
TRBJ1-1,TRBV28,CASSLLENTEAFF
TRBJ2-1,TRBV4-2,CASSQELGGASGRYNEQFF
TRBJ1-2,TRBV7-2,CASSRRSGTNYGYTF
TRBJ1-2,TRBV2,CASSVLTSATYGYTF
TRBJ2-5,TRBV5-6,CASSQGRRQETQYF
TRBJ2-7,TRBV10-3,CAITTDRGYEQYF
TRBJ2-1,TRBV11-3,CASSLHGLGSYNEQFF
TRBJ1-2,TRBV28,CASHQQGRGYTF
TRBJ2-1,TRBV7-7,CASSLLTSSNEQFF
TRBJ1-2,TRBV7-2,CASSFGQNYGYTF
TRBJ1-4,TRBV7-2,CASSLRGTGPSTNEKLFF
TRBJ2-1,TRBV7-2,CASSLGTGNEQFF
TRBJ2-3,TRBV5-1,CASRGGDFGTDTQYF
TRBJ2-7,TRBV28,CASRSGGIKYEQYF
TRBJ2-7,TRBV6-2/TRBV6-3,CASSSPTSEKSYEQYF
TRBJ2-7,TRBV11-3,CASGQSSYEQYF
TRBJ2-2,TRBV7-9,CASSFFHLGGTGELFF
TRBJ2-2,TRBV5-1,CASLQGGNTGELFF
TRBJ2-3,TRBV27,CASSLGDTQYF
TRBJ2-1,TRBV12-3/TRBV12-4,CASSHSGSEQFF
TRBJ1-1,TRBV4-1,CASSQDWVGQTEAFF
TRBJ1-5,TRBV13,CASSLGPNQPQHF
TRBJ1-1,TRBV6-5,CASSRLRGTGAFF
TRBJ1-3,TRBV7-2,CASSLIPPQDISGNTIYF
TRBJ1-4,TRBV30,CAWRGRRDEKLFF
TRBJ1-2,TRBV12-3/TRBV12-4,CASSFGQNYTF
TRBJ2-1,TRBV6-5,CASTPTGGYNEQFF
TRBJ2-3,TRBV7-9,CASVKTGRAPTQYF
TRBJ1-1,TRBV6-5,CASGRDRGAFF
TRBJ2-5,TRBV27,CASSLVAGVPETQYF
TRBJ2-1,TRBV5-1,CASSGTSGSFYNEQFF
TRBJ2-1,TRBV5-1,CASSLLKLAGDGYNEQFF
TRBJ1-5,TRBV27,CASSLRGRQGSEAQHF
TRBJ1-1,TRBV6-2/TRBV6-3,CASSYAGWSTGKTEAFF
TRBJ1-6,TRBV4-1,CASRIRTGYNSPLHF
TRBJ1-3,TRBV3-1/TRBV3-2,CASSQGGASGNTIYF
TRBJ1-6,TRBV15,CATIRQGRANSPLHF
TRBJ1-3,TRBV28,CASSLARTAGNTIYF
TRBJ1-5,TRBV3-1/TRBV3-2,CASSQRTGVNQPQHF
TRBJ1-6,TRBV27,CASRGTVLNSPLHF
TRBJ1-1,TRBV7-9,CASSLADRGNTEAFF
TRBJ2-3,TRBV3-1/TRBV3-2,CASSHGGSTDTQYF
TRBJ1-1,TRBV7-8,CASSLTPRGMNTEAFF
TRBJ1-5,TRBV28,CASMKGDQPQHF